These 8 T cell receptor beta chains were all obtained from the same sample, sequenced in a study of blood T cells in healthy people across ages. The authors ran a second PCR of about 7 to 11 cycles using a sample-barcoded 5' primer and a J-beta primer mix. In TCRdb, the 5' RACE reads were re-called with MiXCR into one record per CDR3 protein. The sample has fewer than 2,000,000 distinct CDR3 sequences; around 42% are singletons. Sequencing was carried out using blood. Source of these receptors: a human donor in good health.

The gene calls are TRBV9 and TRBJ1-4; 8 bases line up with TRBD1. Per the germline V gene, CDR1 is SGDLS and CDR2 is YYNGEE. With V trimmed by 3 bases and J by 3 bases, 4 bases remained unmatched. The CDR3 consists of 15 residues. The CDR3 sequence: CASSAGQGANEKLFF. In DNA form, the CDR3 reads TGTGCCAGCAGCGCCGGACAGGGAGCTAATGAAAAACTGTTTTTT.

This clonotype was picked up a small number of times. The genes are TRBV4-3 and TRBJ2-5; 8 nucleotides line up with TRBD2. The CDR3 contains 15 residues. CDR1 LGHNA and CDR2 YSLEER come from the germline V gene. V was clipped by 4 bases and J by 5 bases; unmatched bases: 9. The CDR3 nucleotides read TGCGCCAGCAGCCTGGAGAGCGGGGGCGGGGAGACCCAGTACTTC. Protein sequence: CASSLESGGGETQYF.

This chain joins TRBV4-1 and TRBJ2-5; D ambiguous. The V end was cut by 0 bases, the J end by 0 bases, with 11 bases between. Germline CDR1 MGHRA, CDR2 YSYEKL. The CDR3 length is 16 residues. The CDR3 DNA sequence: TGCGCCAGCAGCCAAGAACCATGGACCGACCAAGAGACCCAGTACTTC. Its translation: CASSQEPWTDQETQYF.

The CDR3 protein is CASSRRGGSPLHF. DNA of the CDR3: TGTGCCAGCAGTAGAAGGGGAGGTTCACCCCTCCACTTT. The chain employs TRBV27 and TRBJ1-6; tentatively, D is TRBD1 (5 bases). V gave up 5 bases and J gave up 9 bases, with 11 bases separating them. The germline CDR1 and CDR2 sequences are MNHEY and SMNVEV (reference sequence). The CDR3 contains 13 residues.

This clonotype was observed once. The V gene is TRBV4-2, the J gene TRBJ2-7, with D perhaps matching TRBD2 (5 bases). There are 15 residues in the CDR3. CDR1 is LGHNA and CDR2 is YNFKEQ in the germline V gene. The V end lost 4 bases, the J end lost 2 bases, and 15 bases lay between the germline ends. CDR3 sequence (DNA): TGTGCCAGCAGCCGTACGGGATTCTCGACCTACGAGCAGTACTTC. Amino acids: CASSRTGFSTYEQYF.

V usage is TRBV28 and J usage is TRBJ1-1; possibly TRBD1 for D (5 bases). V lost 6 bases, J lost 3 bases, and 17 bases lay in between. The CDR3 contains 15 residues. Germline V gene sequence: CDR1 MDHEN, CDR2 SYDVKM. The CDR3 loop reads CASSSRWGGDTEAFF. The CDR3, as DNA: TGTGCCAGCAGCTCCCGCTGGGGGGGGGACACTGAAGCTTTCTTT.

This clonotype was recorded a few times. The chain combines TRBV27 with TRBJ2-1; D may be TRBD2 (6 bases). The CDR3 totals 14 residues. V lost 6 bases, J lost 2 bases, and 11 bases lay in between. Germline V gene lookup returns CDR1 MNHEY and CDR2 SMNVEV (reference sequence). CDR3 nucleotide sequence: TGTGCCAGCAGCGGGGGAAGGACCTACAATGAGCAGTTCTTC. Protein: CASSGGRTYNEQFF.

This clonotype was observed a handful of times. The chain couples TRBV9 to TRBJ2-4; a possible D gene is TRBD2 (6 bases). The end of the DNA is better explained by TRBJ2-7, so the J call may be wrong. CDR1 is SGDLS, CDR2 YYNGEE, per germline. The CDR3 length is 13 residues. CDR3 nucleotides: TGTGCCAGCAGCGTAGGGCAAGCGGGCGAGCAGTACTTC. This encodes CASSVGQAGEQYF.